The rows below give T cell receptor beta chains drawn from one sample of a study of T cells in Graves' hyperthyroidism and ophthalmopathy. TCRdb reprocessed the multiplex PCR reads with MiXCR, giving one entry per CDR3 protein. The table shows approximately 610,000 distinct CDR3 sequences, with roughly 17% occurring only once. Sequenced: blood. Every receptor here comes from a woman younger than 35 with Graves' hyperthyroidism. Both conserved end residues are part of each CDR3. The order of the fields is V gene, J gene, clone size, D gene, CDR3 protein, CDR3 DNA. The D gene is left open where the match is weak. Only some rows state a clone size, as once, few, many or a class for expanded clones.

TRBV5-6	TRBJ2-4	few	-	CASSLPGVNIQYF	TGTGCCAGCAGCTTGCCAGGGGTAAACATTCAGTACTTC
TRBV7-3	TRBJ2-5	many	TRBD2	CASSPAGGHRETQYF	TGTGCCAGCAGCCCAGCGGGGGGCCACAGGGAGACCCAGTACTTC
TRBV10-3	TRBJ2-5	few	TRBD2	CAISAGLAGGSQETQYF	TGTGCCATCAGTGCCGGACTAGCGGGGGGCTCCCAAGAGACCCAGTACTTC
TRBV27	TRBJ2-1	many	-	CASRLALSYNEQFF	TGTGCCAGCAGATTAGCTCTTTCCTACAATGAGCAGTTCTTC
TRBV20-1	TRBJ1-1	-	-	CSARDFGGQTEAFF	TGCAGTGCTAGAGATTTCGGGGGGCAAACTGAAGCTTTCTTT
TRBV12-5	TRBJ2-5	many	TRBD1	CASGSNRGGTQYF	TGTGCTAGTGGTTCGAACAGGGGTGGGACCCAGTACTTC
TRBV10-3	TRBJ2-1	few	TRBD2	CAISENRGTSGTNEQFF	TGTGCCATCAGTGAGAATAGGGGGACTAGCGGTACGAATGAGCAGTTCTTC
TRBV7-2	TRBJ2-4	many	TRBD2	CASSLLGLAGGAKNIQYF	TGTGCCAGCAGCTTACTAGGACTAGCGGGAGGCGCGAAAAACATTCAGTACTTC
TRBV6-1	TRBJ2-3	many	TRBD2	CATSEKAGPNRTDTQYF	TGTGCCACCTCGGAGAAAGCGGGGCCCAACCGCACAGATACGCAGTATTTT
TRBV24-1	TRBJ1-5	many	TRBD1	CATSDPGQGSQPQHF	TGTGCCACCAGTGATCCGGGACAGGGAAGTCAGCCCCAGCATTTT
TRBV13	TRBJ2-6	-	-	CASSLGAERRANVLTF	TGTGCCAGCAGCTTAGGAGCGGAGAGAAGGGCCAACGTCCTGACTTTC
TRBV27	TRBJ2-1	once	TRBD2	CASSPGLAGGTEQFF	TGTGCCAGCAGCCCTGGACTAGCGGGGGGGACTGAGCAGTTCTTC
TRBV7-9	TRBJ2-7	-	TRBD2	CASSPRTSGMRLYEQYF	TGTGCCAGCAGCCCCCGGACTAGCGGGATGCGGCTGTACGAGCAGTACTTC
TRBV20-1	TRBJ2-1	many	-	CSAPDGTVKYNEQFF	TGCAGTGCGCCCGACGGGACCGTGAAATACAATGAGCAGTTCTTC
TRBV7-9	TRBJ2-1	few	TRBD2	CASSLELAGSEQFF	TGTGCCAGCAGCTTAGAACTAGCGGGCAGTGAGCAGTTCTTC
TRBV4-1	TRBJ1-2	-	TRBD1	CASSHDRGRAVEGYTF	TGCGCCAGCAGCCACGACAGGGGCCGCGCTGTGGAAGGCTACACCTTC
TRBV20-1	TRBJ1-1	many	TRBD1	CSARAGTVNTEAFF	TGCAGTGCTAGAGCCGGGACAGTCAACACTGAAGCTTTCTTT
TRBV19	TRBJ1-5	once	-	CASSSSEGQPQHF	TGTGCCAGTAGTAGTTCCGAAGGCCAGCCCCAGCATTTT
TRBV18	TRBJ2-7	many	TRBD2	CASSPVSGSRIEQYF	TGTGCCAGCTCACCCGTTAGCGGGAGTCGGATCGAGCAGTACTTC
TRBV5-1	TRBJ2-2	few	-	CASSLHPGSLFF	TGCGCCAGCAGCTTACACCCGGGATCACTGTTTTTT
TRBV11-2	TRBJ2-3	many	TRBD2	CASSARRRSGSRFEQTDTQYF	TGTGCCAGCAGCGCGAGACGGCGTAGCGGGAGTCGATTCGAGCAAACAGATACGCAGTATTTT
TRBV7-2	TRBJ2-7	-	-	CASSLGRYFYEQYF	TGTGCCAGCAGCTTAGGCCGCTATTTCTATGAGCAGTACTTC
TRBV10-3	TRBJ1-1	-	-	CAISPGQTKLTEAFF	TGTGCCATCAGCCCAGGACAGACTAAACTCACTGAAGCTTTCTTT
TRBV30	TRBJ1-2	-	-	CAWSVSLRGWGGYTF	TGTGCCTGGAGTGTGAGCCTCAGGGGTTGGGGTGGCTACACCTTC
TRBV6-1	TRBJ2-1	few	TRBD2	CASIHGGEQFF	TGTGCCAGCATCCACGGGGGGGAGCAGTTCTTC
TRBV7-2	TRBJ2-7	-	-	CASSLWGASSYEQYF	TGTGCCAGCAGCTTATGGGGAGCTAGCTCCTACGAGCAGTACTTC
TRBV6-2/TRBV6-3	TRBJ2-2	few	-	CASSYYPVSNTGELFF	TGTGCCAGCAGTTACTACCCGGTGTCGAACACCGGGGAGCTGTTTTTT
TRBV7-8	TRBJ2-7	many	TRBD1	CASSLRRPGQGANEQYF	TGTGCCAGCAGCTTACGGCGGCCGGGACAGGGGGCAAACGAGCAGTACTTC
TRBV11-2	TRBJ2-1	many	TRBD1	CASSLGTGPHEQFF	TGTGCCAGCAGCTTGGGGACAGGGCCCCATGAGCAGTTCTTC
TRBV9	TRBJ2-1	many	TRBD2	CASSVALAGRDNEQFF	TGTGCCAGCAGCGTAGCGCTAGCGGGGAGGGACAATGAGCAGTTCTTC
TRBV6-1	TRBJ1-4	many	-	CASHRATNEKLFF	TGTGCCAGCCACAGGGCAACTAATGAAAAACTGTTTTTT
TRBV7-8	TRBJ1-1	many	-	CASSIKGQRFEAFF	TGTGCCAGCAGTATCAAAGGACAGCGATTTGAAGCTTTCTTT
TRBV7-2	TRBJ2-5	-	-	CASSFSGQTLGGNF	TGTGCCAGCAGCTTTTCCGGACAGACCCTAGGTGGGAACTTC
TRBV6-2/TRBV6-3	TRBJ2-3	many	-	CASSYSAVGDTQYF	TGTGCCAGCAGTTACTCGGCAGTTGGCGATACGCAGTATTTT
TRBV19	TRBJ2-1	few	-	CASSIDALYNEQFF	TGTGCCAGTAGTATAGATGCTCTCTACAATGAGCAGTTCTTC
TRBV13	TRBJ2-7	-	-	CASSPHLRPYEQYF	TGTGCCAGCAGTCCCCACCTGCGGCCCTACGAGCAGTACTTC
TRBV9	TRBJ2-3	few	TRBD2	CASSVEVSGPYSTDTQYF	TGTGCCAGCAGCGTAGAGGTTAGCGGGCCCTATAGCACAGATACGCAGTATTTT
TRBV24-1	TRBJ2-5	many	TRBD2	CATSEPGTSGSQETQYF	TGTGCCACCAGTGAACCAGGGACTAGCGGGAGTCAAGAGACCCAGTACTTC
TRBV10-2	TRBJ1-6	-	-	CASRDRPEGSTYNSPLHF	TGCGCCAGCAGGGACAGACCCGAGGGGAGCACCTATAATTCACCCCTCCACTTT
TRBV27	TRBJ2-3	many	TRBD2	CASSPDVAGGPTDTQYF	TGTGCCAGCAGCCCAGATGTAGCGGGAGGGCCTACAGATACGCAGTATTTT
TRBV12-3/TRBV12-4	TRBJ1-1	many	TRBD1	CASSLNLGGTGSTEAFF	TGTGCCAGCAGTTTAAACCTTGGCGGGACAGGGAGCACTGAAGCTTTCTTT
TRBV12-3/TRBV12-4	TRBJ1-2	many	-	CASSLVQTANYGYTF	TGTGCCAGCAGTTTAGTTCAGACCGCTAACTATGGCTACACCTTC
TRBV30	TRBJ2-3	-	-	CAWSWGAPDTQYF	TGTGCCTGGAGTTGGGGGGCCCCAGATACGCAGTATTTT
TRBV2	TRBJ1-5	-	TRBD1	CASSRTGEYQPQHF	TGTGCCAGCAGTCGGACAGGAGAATATCAGCCCCAGCATTTT
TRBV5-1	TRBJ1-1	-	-	CASSLVQGMNTEAFF	TGCGCCAGCAGCTTGGTACAGGGCATGAACACTGAAGCTTTCTTT
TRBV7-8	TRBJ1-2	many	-	CASSSSEFQNYGYTF	TGTGCCAGCAGCTCTTCTGAGTTCCAGAACTATGGCTACACCTTC